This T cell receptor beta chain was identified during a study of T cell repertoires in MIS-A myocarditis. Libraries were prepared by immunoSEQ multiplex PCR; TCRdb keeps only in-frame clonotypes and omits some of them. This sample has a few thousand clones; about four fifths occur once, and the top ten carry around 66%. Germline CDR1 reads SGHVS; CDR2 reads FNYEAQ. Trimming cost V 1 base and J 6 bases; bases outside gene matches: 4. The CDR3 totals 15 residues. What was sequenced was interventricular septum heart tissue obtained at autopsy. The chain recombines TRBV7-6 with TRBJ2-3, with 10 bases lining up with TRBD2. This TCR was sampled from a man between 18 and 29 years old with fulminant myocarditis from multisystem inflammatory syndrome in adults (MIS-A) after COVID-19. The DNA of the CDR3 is TGTGCCAGCAGCTTAGAGGGTAGCGGGAGGGATACGCAGTATTTT. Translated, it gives CASSLEGSGRDTQYF.